A selection of T cell receptor beta chains follows, all from one sample in a study of human T cells and chemical hapten exposure. TCRdb reprocessed the RACE reads via MiXCR and lists one record per CDR3 protein. The data show about 84,000 distinct CDR3 sequences, 10% to 14% seen once. Sequenced here: whole blood, sampled in connection with sensitization to the hapten diphenylcyclopropenone (DPC). These receptors came from a woman aged 50 to 65 with alopecia areata. Some clones in this sample may be carry-over from other donors' samples. CDR3s include the opening cysteine and the closing phenylalanine or tryptophan. The D gene is left open where the match is weak. Clone size appears in some rows only: once, few, many, or a class for an expanded clone.

J,size,D,V,DNA,CDR3
TRBJ2-7,few,-,TRBV20-1,TGCAGTGCTATTATGGGGGCGAACGAGCAGTACTTC,CSAIMGANEQYF
TRBJ2-2,many,-,TRBV19,TGTGCCAGTAGTATTCTGGCGACGAACACCGGGGAGCTGTTTTTT,CASSILATNTGELFF
TRBJ2-5,many,TRBD2,TRBV7-3,TGTGCCAGCAGCTTCGGTAGCGGGATAGCGGAGACCCAGTACTTC,CASSFGSGIAETQYF
TRBJ2-7,many,-,TRBV13,TGTGCCAGCAGCTTTTGGACGGGAGCCCACGAGCAGTACTTC,CASSFWTGAHEQYF
TRBJ2-4,few,TRBD1,TRBV12-3/TRBV12-4,TGTGCCAGCGGGGGGACAGGGGTTAACATTCAGTACTTC,CASGGTGVNIQYF
TRBJ1-5,many,TRBD1,TRBV18,TGTGCCAGCTCAGCCGGGACAGGGAGCAATCAGCCCCAGCATTTT,CASSAGTGSNQPQHF
TRBJ1-1,-,-,TRBV6-2/TRBV6-3,TGTGCCAGCAGCGATACAGCTCCTGAAGCTTTCTTT,CASSDTAPEAFF
TRBJ2-3,few,-,TRBV5-1,TGCGCCAGCAGCATCGGGGGCACAGATACGCAGTATTTT,CASSIGGTDTQYF
TRBJ2-3,many,-,TRBV5-8,TGTGCCAGCAGCTCGCGTTACACAGATACGCAGTATTTT,CASSSRYTDTQYF
TRBJ2-1,few,TRBD1,TRBV24-1,TGTGCCACCAGTGATTTTGGACAGGGTACCTACAATGAGCAGTTCTTC,CATSDFGQGTYNEQFF
TRBJ2-1,-,TRBD1,TRBV6-1,TGTGCCAGCAGGCAGACAGGGAAAGGCTCCTACAATGAGCAGTTCTTC,CASRQTGKGSYNEQFF
TRBJ2-5,many,-,TRBV5-1,TGCGCCAGCGCGGTTGCGAGGGGCCAAGAGACCCAGTACTTC,CASAVARGQETQYF